Below, one T cell receptor (beta chain) is given with its context. This entry is derived from a study of CD8 T cells in Susac syndrome. Reverse transcription of about 0.5 to 1 ug RNA was carried out with random hexamers. The CDR3 of TCR beta was amplified by immunoSEQ multiplex PCR across 54 Vbeta and 13 Jbeta. One entry per CDR3 protein results from TCRdb running MiXCR on the immunoSEQ multiplex PCR reads. The table records 350,000 to 550,000 distinct CDR3 sequences, more than 70% of them present only once. Germline CDR1 is MNHEY and CDR2 is SMNVEV (reference sequence). Trimming stripped 8 bases from V and 4 bases from J, with 10 bases between. The CDR3 sequence is 12 residues long.

Sequencing was performed on CD8+ T cells from PBMCs. The chain is built from TRBV27 and TRBJ2-3; D gene ambiguous. The clonotype comes from a human donor with multiple sclerosis. The CDR3 bases are TGTGCCAGCTCACTGAGCGCAGATACGCAGTATTTT. Translating it yields CASSLSADTQYF.